This T cell receptor (beta chain) was identified in a study of cytomegalovirus exposure and HLA in healthy donors. The overall study: The same platform as the approximately 640 first-cohort repertoires was used for the 90 to 150 validation repertoires, a later analysis reported.

The germline V and J ends were trimmed by 7 bases and 2 bases, with 15 bases remaining between them. Germline V CDR1 and CDR2: MDHEN, SYDVKM. CDR3 length equals 14 residues. In regard to this clone: Its specificity is not known.

A roughly 120-subject validation cohort, separate from the roughly 680-subject first cohort, supplied the donors. Study conclusions and caveats: Three of the chains that were CMV-associated were confirmed in vitro to be specific for CMV antigens.

TCRdb's table, derived via immunoSEQ multiplex PCR, lists solely in-frame clones and lacks some. Of over 200,000 clones in the sample, 90% were seen once. The chain joins TRBV28 to TRBJ2-7; perhaps TRBD1 as D (6 bases). Sequencing input: PBMCs. The sequence was collected from a woman aged 18-29 years in good health and CMV-seronegative. The CDR3 here is CASTDQGSPYEQYV. DNA of the CDR3: TGTGCCAGCACGGACCAGGGGTCGCCCTACGAGCAGTACGTC.